The 20 T cell receptor beta chains listed next were all sequenced from one sample in a study of T cell responses to AZD1222 COVID-19 vaccine. TCRdb's copy holds only in-frame clones and misses some; the assay was immunoSEQ multiplex PCR. This table holds about 99,000 clones, 75% to 90% found once. Source: peripheral blood, taken on day 0 of AZD1222 vaccination. The receptors stem from an adult in good health.

The genes are TRBV7-2 and TRBJ1-5; no clear D gene. Germline CDR1 SGHTA, CDR2 FQGNSA. The CDR3 runs 13 residues. Between the trimmed V and J ends, which lost 2 bases and 5 bases, there was a span of 7 bases. The CDR3 spells CASSLMVDQPQHF. The CDR3 nucleotides read TGTGCCAGCAGCTTAATGGTGGATCAGCCCCAGCATTTT.

The count of this clone is one. This chain connects TRBV5-1 to TRBJ2-7; TRBD1 agrees at 8 bases. Germline trimming cut 4 bases from V and 0 bases from J; bases unmatched to any gene: 6. Germline CDR1 is SGHRS and CDR2 is YFSETQ. The CDR3 length is 15 residues. The chain's CDR3 is CASSRQGTYSYEQYF. The DNA of the CDR3 is TGCGCCAGCAGCCGACAGGGGACTTACTCCTACGAGCAGTACTTC.

This clone has just a few counts. This sequence joins TRBV5-1 and TRBJ1-5, with D possibly TRBD1 on 5 matching bases. V was shortened by 1 base and J by 4 bases, with 9 bases between the two germline ends. This CDR3 region has 14 residues. Germline-derived CDR1 and CDR2 are SGHRS and YFSETQ. As DNA, the CDR3 is TGCGCCAGCAGCTTGACAGGTGGGAATCAGCCCCAGCATTTT. The encoded protein is CASSLTGGNQPQHF.

The chain combines TRBV5-4 with TRBJ2-1; 8 bases fit TRBD1. CDR3 length equals 14 residues. Germline CDR1 and CDR2: SGHNT and YYREEE (reference sequence). Unmatched junction bases numbered 8, after V lost 4 bases and J lost 8 bases. The CDR3 protein is CASSGTGPSHEQFF. The CDR3 DNA is TGTGCCAGCAGCGGGACAGGACCTAGCCATGAGCAGTTCTTC.

The chain links TRBV3-1 (or the pseudogene TRBV3-2) to TRBJ2-4; unclear D gene. The CDR3 is 11 residues long. V lost 10 bases and J 0 bases, leaving 4 bases between the germline ends. Germline CDR1 reads LGHDT; CDR2 reads YNNKEL (reference sequence). DNA of the CDR3: TGTGCCACAATAGCCAAAAACATTCAGTACTTC. Amino acids: CATIAKNIQYF.

V gene TRBV18 combines with J gene TRBJ2-1; perhaps TRBD2 as D (5 bases). Germline assignment: CDR1 KGHSH and CDR2 LQKENI. This CDR3 is built from 13 residues. The ends were cut back, 8 bases at V and 8 bases at J, with 16 bases in the middle. CDR3 coding DNA: TGTGCCAGCGCGACAACGCTAGCCGATGAGCAGTTCTTC. It translates to CASATTLADEQFF.

The chain couples TRBV9 to TRBJ1-4; TRBD1 matches at 9 bases. After removal of 2 bases from V and 3 bases from J, the junction contained 2 bases not matched to a gene. CDR1 is SGDLS and CDR2 is YYNGEE in the germline V gene. The CDR3 is 15 residues long. The CDR3 loop is CASSVRTGANEKLFF. The CDR3, as DNA: TGTGCCAGCAGCGTGAGGACAGGGGCTAATGAAAAACTGTTTTTT.

The chain combines TRBV28 with TRBJ1-6, with TRBD1 as a possible D gene (5 bases). This CDR3 contains 16 residues. Looked up from germline, CDR1 is MDHEN and CDR2 is SYDVKM. V was clipped by 6 bases and J by 8 bases, with 20 bases between them. The CDR3, as DNA: TGTGCCAGCAGGGGGGGGTTCATCCCTCGGGATTCACCCCTCCACTTT. Its translation is CASRGGFIPRDSPLHF.

This chain links TRBV20-1 with TRBJ2-1; D is possibly TRBD2 (5 bases). The CDR3 runs to 11 residues. Germline V gene sequence: CDR1 DFQATT, CDR2 SNEGSKA (reference sequence). V lost 3 bases to trimming and J lost 5 bases, with 5 bases between them. CDR3 bases: TGCAGTGCTAGTAGCGACAATGAGCAGTTCTTC. Encoded protein: CSASSDNEQFF.

This chain links TRBV5-1 with TRBJ1-1; D might be TRBD1 (5 bases). Germline CDR1 reads SGHRS; CDR2 reads YFSETQ. Trimming pared 0 bases from V and 5 bases from J, leaving 11 bases between. CDR3 length: 14 residues. CDR3 sequence: CASSLGGGGTEAFF. In DNA, the CDR3 is TGCGCCAGCAGCTTGGGTGGGGGAGGGACTGAAGCTTTCTTT.

V is TRBV5-1 and J is TRBJ1-1, with 8 bases matching TRBD1. The CDR3 spans 13 residues. V lost 4 bases and J lost 3; bases outside the gene matches: 2. Germline V gene lookup returns CDR1 SGHRS and CDR2 YFSETQ. In DNA, the CDR3 is TGCGCCAGCAGCGTGGACAGGGACACTGAAGCTTTCTTT. As protein: CASSVDRDTEAFF.

The J gene is TRBJ2-3, the V gene TRBV10-3; 7 positions agree with TRBD1. Trimming at V came to 7 bases and at J to 1 base, leaving 8 bases not matched to a gene. The V gene's germline CDR1 is ENHRY and CDR2 SYGVKD. The CDR3 loop spans 15 amino acids. The CDR3 sequence is CAITQTGLGTDTQYF. The CDR3 DNA reads TGTGCCATCACTCAGACAGGGCTGGGCACAGATACGCAGTATTTT.

The rearrangement joins TRBV18 to TRBJ1-4; D is ambiguous. This CDR3 comprises 15 residues. Trimming took off 2 bases at V and 3 bases at J, with 10 bases between the two ends. CDR1 and CDR2 (germline): KGHSH, LQKENI. The CDR3 region is CASSPNPGPNEKLFF. Here the CDR3 DNA reads TGTGCCAGCTCACCAAATCCCGGGCCTAATGAAAAACTGTTTTTT.

The V and J genes are TRBV5-4 and TRBJ2-7; a possible D gene is TRBD2 (5 bases). Trimming cost V 0 bases and J 2 bases, with 12 bases left between them. This CDR3 region has 15 residues. Germline values: CDR1 SGHNT, CDR2 YYREEE (reference sequence). The CDR3 DNA reads as TGTGCCAGCAGCTTGGTCGGGGTCGGAACCTACGAGCAGTACTTC. It is translated as CASSLVGVGTYEQYF.

The chain has TRBV7-8 and TRBJ1-5; D not resolved. The CDR3 contains 14 residues. The V and J ends lost 1 base and 7 bases respectively, with 11 bases between them. Germline lookup yields CDR1 SGHVS and CDR2 FQNEAQ. The CDR3 spells CASSLVQSAQPQHF. The CDR3 region has the DNA TGTGCCAGCAGCTTAGTGCAATCAGCACAGCCCCAGCATTTT.

The chain has TRBV4-3 and TRBJ2-7; tentative D call: TRBD2 (5 bases). V gave up 1 base and J gave up 7 bases, with 20 bases separating them. The CDR3 length is 16 residues. CDR1 and CDR2 from the germline V gene are LGHNA and YSLEER. The CDR3 protein is CASSQGVRTEAGEQYF. CDR3 in DNA: TGCGCCAGCAGCCAAGGGGTGAGGACGGAGGCTGGGGAGCAGTACTTC.

This rearrangement joins TRBV7-6 to TRBJ1-6; tentatively, D is TRBD1 (5 bases). This CDR3 is built from 16 residues. From germline, CDR1 is SGHVS and CDR2 FNYEAQ. V was cut by 3 bases and J by 0 bases, with 9 bases left in between. The CDR3 DNA is TGTGCCAGCAGCTTGGGGGGGAGCTCCTATAATTCACCCCTCCACTTT. Its translation: CASSLGGSSYNSPLHF. Full variable domain (outside the CDR3, taken from reference TRBV7-6 and TRBJ1-6): GAGVSQSPRYKVTKRGQDVALRCDPISGHVSLYWYRQALGQGPEFLTYFNYEAQQDKSGLPNDRFSAERPEGSISTLTIQRTEQRDSAMYRCASSLGGSSYNSPLHFGNGTRLTVT.

This clone was picked up one time. The rearrangement uses TRBV5-1 and TRBJ1-6; D remains ambiguous. This CDR3 spans 16 amino acids. Trimming pared 7 bases from V and 1 base from J, leaving 15 bases between. CDR1 and CDR2 (germline): SGHRS, YFSETQ. CDR3 DNA sequence: TGCGCCAGCTCCCGCCTAGGGATATCCTATAATTCACCCCTCCACTTT. Residues: CASSRLGISYNSPLHF.

The chain couples TRBV28 to TRBJ1-6; unclear D gene. The CDR3 is 11 amino acids. V gave up 6 bases and J gave up 8 bases, with 5 bases separating them. Germline CDR1 MDHEN, CDR2 SYDVKM. CDR3 sequence (DNA): TGTGCCAGCAGACAAGATTCACCCCTCCACTTT. It specifies CASRQDSPLHF.

V and J are TRBV25-1 and TRBJ2-7, with D perhaps matching TRBD1 (5 bases). Germline CDR1 reads MGHDK; CDR2 reads SYGVNS. The CDR3 length is 14 residues. Trimming pared 6 bases from V and 0 bases from J, leaving 12 bases between. The CDR3 here is CASSNTRGSYEQYF. The CDR3 coding sequence is TGTGCCAGCAGCAACACAAGGGGCTCCTACGAGCAGTACTTC.